Below, 14 T cell receptor beta chains from the same sample are listed, as sequenced in a study of blood T cells in healthy people across ages. Using a J-beta primer mix together with a sample-barcoded 5' primer, a second PCR was run for roughly 6 to 12 cycles. TCRdb reprocessed the 5' RACE reads with MiXCR, giving one entry per CDR3 protein. The table lists hundreds of thousands of distinct CDR3 sequences, approximately 60% of them singletons, with 20% to 30% in the top ten. Source material: blood. The origin of the receptors is a man aged 35 to 55 in good health.

This clonotype was recorded a few times. V usage is TRBV20-1 and J usage is TRBJ1-2; weak D call: TRBD1 (5 bases). Between the trimmed V and J ends, which lost 5 bases and 0 bases, there was a span of 19 bases. The CDR3 is 16 amino acids. CDR1 is DFQATT and CDR2 is SNEGSKA in the germline V gene (reference sequence). For the CDR3, the DNA is TGCAGTGCTTGGGTGGGCAGGGCGCCATCTAACTATGGCTACACCTTC. This translates into CSAWVGRAPSNYGYTF.

The V gene is TRBV12-3 or TRBV12-4, the J gene TRBJ1-2, with TRBD1 matching over 7 bases. The CDR3 contains 13 residues. Unmatched junction bases numbered 8, after V lost 3 bases and J lost 10 bases. CDR3 loop: CASSLGVQGDYTF. The CDR3 DNA is TGTGCCAGCAGTTTGGGAGTTCAGGGGGACTACACCTTC.

The chain uses TRBV12-3 or TRBV12-4 and TRBJ1-1; 10 bases fit TRBD1. The V segment lost 5 bases and the J segment 10 bases; nucleotides outside the gene matches: 16. The CDR3 totals 16 residues. CDR3 region: CASSDPGTGASQGAFF. The CDR3 DNA reads TGTGCCAGCAGTGACCCCGGGACAGGGGCCTCCCAAGGAGCTTTCTTT.

The chain recombines TRBV7-9 with TRBJ2-5; TRBD1 agrees at 7 bases. The CDR3 consists of 14 residues. J lost 10 bases, V lost 3 bases, and 11 bases had no gene match. Germline CDR1 is SEHNR and CDR2 is FQNEAQ (reference sequence). The CDR3 loop reads CASSLTGNFFGQYF. The CDR3 coding sequence is TGTGCCAGCAGCTTGACAGGGAACTTCTTCGGCCAGTACTTC.

This clonotype has more than one count but fewer than ten. The V and J genes are TRBV7-2 and TRBJ2-1, with D unclear. The CDR3 runs 16 residues. The germline CDR1 and CDR2 sequences are SGHTA and FQGNSA. Between the trimmed V and J ends, which lost 0 bases and 1 base, there was a span of 10 bases. DNA of the CDR3: TGTGCCAGCAGCTTAGCGCGCCTACTGTCCTACAATGAGCAGTTCTTC. It is translated as CASSLARLLSYNEQFF.

In its sample, this clonotype was seen a few times. The chain couples TRBV20-1 to TRBJ2-5; no definite D call. The last part of the DNA fits TRBJ2-4 better; the J call may be wrong. The CDR3 runs to 10 residues. CDR1 is DFQATT, CDR2 SNEGSKA, per germline (reference sequence). The CDR3 loop is CSAGFDIQYF. Written as DNA, the CDR3 is TGCAGTGCCGGGTTTGACATTCAGTACTTC.

This chain links TRBV4-1 with TRBJ2-1, with 9 positions matching TRBD2. V lost 1 base to trimming and J lost 5 bases; unmatched junction nucleotides: 6. CDR1 MGHRA and CDR2 YSYEKL come from the germline V gene. The CDR3 is 16 amino acids. The CDR3 DNA is TGCGCCAGCAGCCAAGTAAAACTAGCGGGTAACAATGAGCAGTTCTTC. This sequence encodes CASSQVKLAGNNEQFF.

This chain uses TRBV5-1 with TRBJ2-7, with 7 bases identical to TRBD2. This CDR3 contains 18 residues. Germline CDR1 and CDR2: SGHRS and YFSETQ. J lost 2 bases, V lost 4 bases, and 18 bases had no gene match. The CDR3 nucleotides read TGCGCCAGCAGCCTGTGGGCGGGAGTTTCCGTCTTCCCCTACGAGCAGTACTTC. Translation: CASSLWAGVSVFPYEQYF.

The genes are TRBV15 and TRBJ2-1; D gene uncertain. The CDR3 extends over 17 amino acids. Per germline, CDR1 LNHNV and CDR2 YYDKDF (reference sequence). Between the trimmed V and J ends, which lost 0 bases and 5 bases, there was a span of 17 bases. The CDR3 bases are TGTGCCACCAGCAGAGATAGTGTAGGCGTCAAGAACAATGAGCAGTTCTTC. Its protein product is CATSRDSVGVKNNEQFF.

This clonotype has only a few counts. The chain recombines TRBV29-1 with TRBJ2-1, with TRBD2 as a possible D gene (6 bases). Trimming left V 1 base short and J 2 bases short, with 18 bases between. Germline CDR1 SQVTM, CDR2 ANQGSEA. CDR3 length: 17 amino acids. The CDR3 sequence is CSVEGVWAGSPYNEQFF. CDR3 DNA sequence: TGCAGCGTTGAAGGAGTTTGGGCGGGATCCCCCTACAATGAGCAGTTCTTC.

As concerns this clonotype: One end of the junction fails to match germline, which may point to a read error. V usage is TRBV4-2 and J usage is TRBJ2-1, with 13 bases fitting TRBD2. The germline CDR1 and CDR2 sequences are LGHNA and YNFKEQ. This CDR3 contains 15 residues. CDR3 protein: CASSRTSGGADELFF. CDR3 nucleotides: TGTGCCAGCAGCCGAACTAGCGGGGGGGCGGATGAGCTGTTCTTC.

V is TRBV28 and J is TRBJ1-2; D is possibly TRBD1 (5 bases). Between the trimmed V and J ends, which lost 5 bases and 5 bases, there was a span of 15 bases. Per the germline V gene, CDR1 is MDHEN and CDR2 is SYDVKM. CDR3 length: 14 residues. The CDR3 here is CASSMGQGYYGYTF. In DNA form, the CDR3 reads TGTGCCAGCAGTATGGGGCAGGGATATTATGGCTACACCTTC.

The chain recombines TRBV28 with TRBJ2-2, with 11 bases lining up with TRBD2. Germline-derived CDR1 and CDR2 are MDHEN and SYDVKM. CDR3 size: 16 residues. The V segment lost 4 bases and the J segment 5 bases; nucleotides outside the gene matches: 6. This CDR3 is CASSSPSGGTTGELFF. In DNA form, the CDR3 reads TGTGCCAGCAGTTCCCCTAGCGGGGGGACTACCGGGGAGCTGTTTTTT.

In nucleotides, the CDR3 is TGCAGCGTTTACGACCCGACAGGGTCCGAGCAGTTCTTC. Protein sequence: CSVYDPTGSEQFF. This rearrangement joins TRBV29-1 to TRBJ2-1; 7 bases fit TRBD1. This CDR3 contains 13 residues. The ends lost 5 bases at V and 10 bases at J; junction bases unmatched: 11. CDR1 and CDR2 from the germline V gene are SQVTM and ANQGSEA.